The 15 T cell receptor beta chains given below trace back to one sample, sequenced in a study of shared T cell receptors in the human thymus. Assay: immunoSEQ multiplex PCR; the TCRdb copy retains only in-frame clones and omits some. Of about 500,000 clones listed, more than 75% are singletons. The data were also submitted as part of a second study, on human thymus T cells.

The sequenced sample was thymocytes. The receptor set was obtained from a boy younger than two with a congenital heart defect.

This clone was seen more than once but under ten times. The rearrangement joins TRBV5-6 to TRBJ1-2; perhaps TRBD1 as D (5 bases). The V and J ends lost 0 bases and 1 base respectively, with 10 bases between them. The CDR3 has 15 amino acids. CDR1 and CDR2 (germline): SGHDT, YYEEEE. DNA of the CDR3: TGTGCCAGCAGCTTGGCCCTGGGGGGTAACTATGGCTACACCTTC. Its protein product is CASSLALGGNYGYTF.

The V and J genes are TRBV10-3 and TRBJ2-2; a possible D gene is TRBD1 (6 bases). Trimming cost V 4 bases and J 0 bases, with 15 bases left between them. The CDR3 consists of 17 residues. CDR1 and CDR2 from the germline V gene are ENHRY and SYGVKD. The CDR3 reads CAISGHGGHSNTGELFF. CDR3 bases: TGTGCCATCAGTGGGCATGGGGGACACTCGAACACCGGGGAGCTGTTTTTT.

V and J are TRBV30 and TRBJ2-1; TRBD2 matches at 8 bases. Germline V gene lookup returns CDR1 GTSNPN and CDR2 SVGIG (reference sequence). After removal of 7 bases from V and 4 bases from J, the junction contained 15 bases not matched to a gene. This CDR3 comprises 16 residues. This chain's CDR3 is CAYQGWFGRGYNEQFF. CDR3 in DNA: TGTGCCTATCAGGGATGGTTCGGGAGGGGGTACAATGAGCAGTTCTTC.

The CDR3 protein is CASSEGLRAYEQYF. CDR3 bases: TGTGCCAGCAGTGAGGGCCTCAGGGCCTACGAGCAGTACTTC. The rearrangement uses TRBV6-1 and TRBJ2-7; weak D call: TRBD1 (5 bases). V lost 3 bases to trimming and J lost 2 bases, with 11 bases between them. Germline lookup yields CDR1 MNHNS and CDR2 SASEGT. The CDR3 is 14 residues long.

The genes are TRBV7-8 and TRBJ1-1; D is perhaps TRBD1 (5 bases). The CDR3 runs to 18 residues. CDR1 is SGHVS and CDR2 is FQNEAQ in the germline V gene. V was shortened by 1 base and J by 2 bases, with 20 bases between the two germline ends. The CDR3 spells CASSLGKDGARKNTEAFF. As DNA, the CDR3 is TGTGCCAGCAGCTTAGGGAAGGATGGGGCGAGGAAAAACACTGAAGCTTTCTTT.

The chain carries TRBV4-3 and TRBJ1-1; no reliable D call. The germline V gene encodes CDR1 LGHNA and CDR2 YSLEER. There are 15 residues in the CDR3. V was clipped by 3 bases and J by 1 base, with 12 bases between them. In DNA, the CDR3 is TGCGCCAGCAGCCAGGACGAGGGCAAGAACACTGAAGCTTTCTTT. Residues: CASSQDEGKNTEAFF.

V usage is TRBV30 and J usage is TRBJ2-5; TRBD2 aligns across 10 bases. V trimming: 0 bases; J trimming: 2 bases; junction bases outside the gene matches: 6. CDR1 and CDR2 (germline): GTSNPN, SVGIG (reference sequence). This CDR3 is 16 amino acids long. The CDR3 coding sequence is TGTGCCTGGAGTGTAAACGCACTAGCGGGACAAGAGACCCAGTACTTC. This encodes CAWSVNALAGQETQYF. Combining the CDR3 with reference TRBV30 and TRBJ2-5 gives the whole variable domain SQTIHQWPATLVQPVGSPLSLECTVEGTSNPNLYWYRQAAGRGLQLLFYSVGIGQISSEVPQNLSASRPQDRQFILSSKKLLLSDSGFYLCAWSVNALAGQETQYFGPGTRLLVL.

The chain uses TRBV10-3 and TRBJ1-4, with 8 bases lining up with TRBD1. CDR1 and CDR2 (germline): ENHRY, SYGVKD. With V trimmed by 0 bases and J by 8 bases, 8 bases remained unmatched. The CDR3 covers 16 residues. CDR3 in amino acids: CAISESGTGGGEKLFF. Here the CDR3 DNA reads TGTGCCATCAGTGAGTCAGGAACAGGGGGAGGCGAAAAACTGTTTTTT.

The V call is TRBV20-1, the J call TRBJ1-1; TRBD1 matches 10 bases. CDR3 length: 11 residues. Trimming took 5 bases from V and 6 from J; bases not matched to a gene: 0. From germline, CDR1 is DFQATT and CDR2 SNEGSKA (reference sequence). The CDR3 DNA reads as TGCAGTGCTGGGACAGGGGCTGAAGCTTTCTTT. Amino acids: CSAGTGAEAFF.

The rearrangement uses TRBV6-5 and TRBJ2-7; D not certain. This CDR3 region has 13 residues. The V end was cut by 4 bases, the J end by 2 bases, with 9 bases between. CDR1 MNHEY and CDR2 SVGAGI come from the germline V gene. In DNA form, the CDR3 reads TGTGCCAGCAGTTCTACAGAAACCTACGAGCAGTACTTC. Encoded protein: CASSSTETYEQYF.

The chain carries TRBV5-4 and TRBJ2-7; a possible D gene is TRBD2 (5 bases). Germline lookup yields CDR1 SGHNT and CDR2 YYREEE (reference sequence). The CDR3 has 16 residues. Trimming cost V 4 bases and J 3 bases, with 20 bases left between them. The CDR3 nucleotides are TGTGCCAGCAGCAGCTCCCCCCGGACTCTCAACTACGAGCAGTACTTC. Protein sequence: CASSSSPRTLNYEQYF.

V and J are TRBV5-6 and TRBJ2-5; TRBD1 agrees at 8 bases. There are 15 residues in the CDR3. The germline V gene encodes CDR1 SGHDT and CDR2 YYEEEE. J lost 2 bases, V lost 1 base, and 4 bases had no gene match. CDR3 sequence (DNA): TGTGCCAGCAGCTTGCCCGGACAGGGACAAGAGACCCAGTACTTC. Amino acid sequence: CASSLPGQGQETQYF.

The chain is built from TRBV30 and TRBJ2-6, with a possible D match to TRBD2 (6 bases). This CDR3 has 18 amino acids. Trimming removed 0 bases at V and 2 bases at J, with 17 bases between. CDR1 and CDR2 from the germline V gene are GTSNPN and SVGIG (reference sequence). The chain's CDR3 is CAWSVGGEFSAGANVLTF. For the CDR3, the DNA is TGTGCCTGGAGTGTAGGAGGGGAGTTTTCAGCTGGGGCCAACGTCCTGACTTTC.

The chain links TRBV30 to TRBJ2-7; D might be TRBD2 (7 bases). The V end was cut by 4 bases, the J end by 4 bases, with 14 bases between. CDR3 size: 13 residues. The germline V gene encodes CDR1 GTSNPN and CDR2 SVGIG (reference sequence). In nucleotides, the CDR3 is TGTGCCTGGAAGGGGGGAGGGGAGTACGAGCAGTACTTC. Translating gives CAWKGGGEYEQYF.

The chain is built from TRBV2 and TRBJ1-2; D not resolved. V lost 8 bases and J lost 7, with 8 bases in between. Germline V CDR1 and CDR2: SNHLY, FYNNEI. The CDR3 sequence is 10 residues long. The chain's CDR3 is CASLGFGYTF. The CDR3 DNA sequence: TGTGCCAGCCTCGGGTTTGGCTACACCTTC.